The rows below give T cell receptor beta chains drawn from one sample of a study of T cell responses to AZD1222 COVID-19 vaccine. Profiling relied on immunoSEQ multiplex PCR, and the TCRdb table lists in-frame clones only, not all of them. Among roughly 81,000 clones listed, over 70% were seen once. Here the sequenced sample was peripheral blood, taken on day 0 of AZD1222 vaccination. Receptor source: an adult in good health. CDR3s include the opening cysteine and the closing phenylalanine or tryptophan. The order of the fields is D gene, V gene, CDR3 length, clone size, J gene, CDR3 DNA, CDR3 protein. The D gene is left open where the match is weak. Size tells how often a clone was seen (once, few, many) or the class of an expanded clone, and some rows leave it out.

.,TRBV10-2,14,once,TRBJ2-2,TGCGCCAGCAAAAGGGACACGAACACCGGGGAGCTGTTTTTT,CASKRDTNTGELFF
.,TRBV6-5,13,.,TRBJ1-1,TGTGCCAGCAGTTACCAGGGGAACACTGAAGCTTTCTTT,CASSYQGNTEAFF
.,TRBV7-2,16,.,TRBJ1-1,TGTGCCAGCAGCTTACAGGGGACCGGAGGGAACACTGAAGCTTTCTTT,CASSLQGTGGNTEAFF
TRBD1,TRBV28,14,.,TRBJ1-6,TGTGCCAGCAGTTTCGCGGGACAGGGGTCACCCCTCCACTTT,CASSFAGQGSPLHF
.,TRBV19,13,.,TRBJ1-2,TGTGCCAGTAGTCGACAGACGTACTATGGCTACACCTTC,CASSRQTYYGYTF
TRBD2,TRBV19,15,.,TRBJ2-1,TGTGCCAGTAACCGTCGAGCGGGAGTGCACAATGAGCAGTTCTTC,CASNRRAGVHNEQFF
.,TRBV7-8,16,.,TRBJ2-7,TGTGCCAGCAGCTTAGCACATAGCGGTCCTACCTACGAGCAGTACTTC,CASSLAHSGPTYEQYF
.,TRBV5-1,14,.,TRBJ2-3,TGCGCCAGCAGCTTGGTAGTAGCGACAGATACGCAGTATTTT,CASSLVVATDTQYF
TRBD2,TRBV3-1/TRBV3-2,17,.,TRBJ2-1,TGTGCCAGCAGCCAAGTTGGCTGGGGACTAGCGGTTAATGAGCAGTTCTTC,CASSQVGWGLAVNEQFF
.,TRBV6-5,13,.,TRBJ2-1,TGTGCCAGCTCCGGGACCAATAACAATGAGCAGTTCTTC,CASSGTNNNEQFF
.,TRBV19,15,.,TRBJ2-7,TGTGCCAGTAGAGGAGGGGCAGCCAACATCGACGAGCAGTACTTC,CASRGGAANIDEQYF
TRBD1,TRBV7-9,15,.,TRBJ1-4,TGTGCCAGCAGCCCGGGACAGGGGGTTAATGAAAAACTGTTTTTT,CASSPGQGVNEKLFF
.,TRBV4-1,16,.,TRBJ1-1,TGCGCCAGCAGCTCACAAACGGGGGGGTTGGGCACTGAAGCTTTCTTT,CASSSQTGGLGTEAFF
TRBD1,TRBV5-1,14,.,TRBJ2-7,TGCGCCAGCAGCTTGGAAGGGACAGGGGACGAGCAGTACTTC,CASSLEGTGDEQYF
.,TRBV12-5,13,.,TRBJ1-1,TGTGCTAGTGGTTTGGCGAGGGGGACTGAAGCTTTCTTT,CASGLARGTEAFF
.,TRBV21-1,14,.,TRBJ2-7,TGTGCCAGCAGCAAAAGACGACAGTCCTACGAGCAGTACTTC,CASSKRRQSYEQYF
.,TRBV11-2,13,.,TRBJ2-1,TGTGCCAGCAGCCAGACCAGGGGGGGAGTGCAGTTCTTC,CASSQTRGGVQFF
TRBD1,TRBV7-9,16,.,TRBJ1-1,TGTGCCAGCAGCTTAGTGGGAGGGGGCAGATGGACTGAAGCTTTCTTT,CASSLVGGGRWTEAFF
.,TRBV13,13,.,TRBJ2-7,TGTGCCAGCAGCCGCGATAGCGTTTACGAGCAGTACTTC,CASSRDSVYEQYF
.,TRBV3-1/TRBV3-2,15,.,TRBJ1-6,TGTGCCAGCAGCCCTGACGGGGGTCGGTATTCACCCCTCCACTTT,CASSPDGGRYSPLHF
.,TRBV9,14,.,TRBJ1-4,TGTGCCAGCAGCGTAGGAGGAGGGAATGAAAAACTGTTTTTT,CASSVGGGNEKLFF
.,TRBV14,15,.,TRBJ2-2,TGTGCCAGCAGCCAAGGTCTAGGGTCCACCGGGGAGCTGTTTTTT,CASSQGLGSTGELFF
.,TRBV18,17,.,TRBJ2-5,TGTGCCAGCTCACCACCCAGGGACACGGGGGGCCAAGAGACCCAGTACTTC,CASSPPRDTGGQETQYF